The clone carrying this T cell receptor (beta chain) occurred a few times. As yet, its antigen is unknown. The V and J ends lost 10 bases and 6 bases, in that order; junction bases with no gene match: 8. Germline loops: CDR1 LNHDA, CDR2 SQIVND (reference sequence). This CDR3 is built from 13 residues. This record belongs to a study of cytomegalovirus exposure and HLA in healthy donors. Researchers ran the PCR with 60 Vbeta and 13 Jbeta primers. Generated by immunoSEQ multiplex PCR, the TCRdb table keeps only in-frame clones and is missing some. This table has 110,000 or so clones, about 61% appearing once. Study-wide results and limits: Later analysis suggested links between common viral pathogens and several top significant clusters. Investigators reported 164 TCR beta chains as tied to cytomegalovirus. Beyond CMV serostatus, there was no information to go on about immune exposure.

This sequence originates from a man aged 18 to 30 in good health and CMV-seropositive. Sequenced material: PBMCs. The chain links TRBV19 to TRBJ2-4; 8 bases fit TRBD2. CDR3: CAIGRGGGNIQYF. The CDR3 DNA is TGTGCCATAGGTCGGGGGGGCGGAAACATTCAGTACTTC.